This is a list of T cell receptor beta chains from one sample in a study of CD8 T cells in ankylosing spondylitis. TCRdb reprocessed the 5' RACE reads with MiXCR, giving one entry per CDR3 protein. This table holds under 300,000 distinct CDR3 sequences, about 10% found once. The sequenced sample consisted of blood, either unsorted or a sorted T cell fraction (not recorded which). Receptors were obtained from a male donor with ankylosing spondylitis or in good health (not recorded which). Each CDR3 is given with its conserved first and last residue. The D gene is left open where the match is weak. Size tells how often a clone was seen (once, few, many) or the class of an expanded clone, and some rows leave it out.

length	V	size	J	D	CDR3	DNA
19	TRBV19	many	TRBJ2-2	TRBD2	CASSIPTRTSGKETGELFF	TGTGCCAGTAGTATCCCCACGCGGACTAGCGGGAAGGAGACCGGGGAGCTGTTTTTT
15	TRBV9	NA	TRBJ2-3	TRBD2	CASSILAGNTDTQYF	TGTGCCAGCAGCATCTTAGCGGGTAACACAGATACGCAGTATTTT
19	TRBV24-1	many	TRBJ2-2	TRBD2	CATSALPLVGGQGTGELFF	TGTGCCACCAGTGCCCTCCCCTTAGTGGGAGGGCAGGGCACCGGGGAGCTGTTTTTT
15	TRBV27	NA	TRBJ2-3	NA	CASSPAPPGTDTQYF	TGTGCCAGCAGTCCCGCGCCCCCTGGCACAGATACGCAGTATTTT
18	TRBV7-8	many	TRBJ2-3	NA	CASSVNRILAKSTDTQYF	TGTGCCAGCAGCGTAAACCGCATCCTAGCGAAAAGCACAGATACGCAGTATTTT
16	TRBV15	many	TRBJ2-1	TRBD2	CATSRDLIAGDNEQFF	TGTGCCACCAGCAGAGATTTGATAGCGGGGGATAATGAGCAGTTCTTC
16	TRBV11-2	many	TRBJ1-5	NA	CASSLGPSGADQPQHF	TGTGCCAGCAGCTTAGGTCCGTCAGGGGCCGATCAGCCCCAGCATTTT
15	TRBV3-1	NA	TRBJ2-2	TRBD2	CASSRRTSVAGELFF	TGTGCCAGCAGCCGGCGGACTAGCGTAGCCGGGGAGCTGTTTTTT
14	TRBV5-1	many	TRBJ2-4	TRBD1	CASSNGQGQNIQYF	TGCGCCAGCAGCAACGGACAGGGGCAAAACATTCAGTACTTC
13	TRBV10-1	few	TRBJ1-3	TRBD1	CASSTGRGNTIYF	TGCGCCAGCTCGACAGGGAGAGGAAACACCATATATTTT
14	TRBV10-3	many	TRBJ2-3	NA	CAISAGDGTDTQYF	TGTGCCATCAGTGCGGGGGATGGCACAGATACGCAGTATTTT
15	TRBV6-1	many	TRBJ1-1	TRBD1	CASSGTGGKGTEAFF	TGTGCCAGCAGCGGGACAGGGGGCAAGGGAACTGAAGCTTTCTTT
15	TRBV7-9	many	TRBJ1-1	NA	CASSLGRGMNTEAFF	TGTGCCAGCAGCTTAGGGCGGGGGATGAACACTGAAGCTTTCTTT
15	TRBV29-1	many	TRBJ2-3	TRBD2	CSGAPGGRRGDTQYF	TGCAGCGGTGCCCCGGGGGGGCGTCGAGGAGATACGCAGTATTTT
14	TRBV28	many	TRBJ2-7	TRBD2	CASSLPAGAEEQYF	TGTGCCAGCAGTTTACCAGCGGGAGCGGAAGAGCAGTACTTC
18	TRBV7-7	many	TRBJ2-1	TRBD2	CASSLAPGGLEGANEQFF	TGTGCCAGCAGCTTGGCCCCCGGGGGACTAGAAGGTGCCAATGAGCAGTTCTTC
15	TRBV5-1	many	TRBJ2-4	NA	CASSLGGAIPNIQYF	TGCGCCAGCAGCTTGGGGGGCGCGATCCCAAACATTCAGTACTTC
14	TRBV7-3	many	TRBJ2-1	NA	CASSPNRDYNEQFF	TGTGCCAGCAGCCCGAATAGGGATTACAATGAGCAGTTCTTC
12	TRBV5-6	many	TRBJ2-1	NA	CASKRTYNEQFF	TGTGCCAGCAAGAGGACCTACAATGAGCAGTTCTTC
15	TRBV20-1	NA	TRBJ2-7	NA	CSARNLARSSYEQYF	TGCAGTGCTCGAAACCTAGCGCGAAGCTCCTACGAGCAGTACTTC
15	TRBV20-1	many	TRBJ2-5	TRBD2	CSAYGSGGLLETQYF	TGCAGTGCTTATGGTAGCGGGGGGTTGTTGGAGACCCAGTACTTC
14	TRBV20-1	many	TRBJ2-3	TRBD2	CSAGLAGGTDTQYF	TGCAGTGCTGGCCTAGCGGGAGGCACAGATACGCAGTATTTT
16	TRBV4-1	many	TRBJ1-1	TRBD1	CASSHRSGQGRTEAFF	TGCGCCAGCAGTCACAGATCCGGACAGGGTCGAACTGAAGCTTTCTTT
12	TRBV7-9	many	TRBJ1-5	NA	CASSPHNQPQHF	TGTGCCAGCAGCCCGCACAATCAGCCCCAGCATTTT
13	TRBV29-1	many	TRBJ2-2	TRBD2	CSVQLAGAGELFF	TGCAGCGTCCAACTAGCGGGGGCCGGGGAGCTGTTTTTT
15	TRBV7-6	many	TRBJ2-2	TRBD2	CASSKLAGDTGELFF	TGTGCCAGCAGCAAACTAGCGGGAGACACCGGGGAGCTGTTTTTT
15	TRBV5-1	many	TRBJ2-1	NA	CASSLQGSSYNEQFF	TGCGCCAGCAGCTTACAGGGTTCCTCCTACAATGAGCAGTTCTTC
15	TRBV20-1	NA	TRBJ1-4	NA	CSARDPRAPAEKLFF	TGCAGTGCTAGAGATCCCCGGGCCCCTGCTGAAAAACTGTTTTTT
14	TRBV5-1	many	TRBJ1-1	NA	CASSLETGAGEAFF	TGCGCCAGCAGCTTGGAGACAGGCGCGGGTGAAGCTTTCTTT
15	TRBV6-2/TRBV6-3	NA	TRBJ2-3	NA	CASTVGNEGTDTQYF	TGTGCCAGCACCGTCGGTAACGAGGGCACAGATACGCAGTATTTT
14	TRBV7-6	many	TRBJ2-7	TRBD2	CASSTLAGPYEQYF	TGTGCCAGCAGCACGCTAGCGGGACCTTACGAGCAGTACTTC
14	TRBV20-1	NA	TRBJ1-1	NA	CSARARIGGTEAFF	TGCAGTGCTAGAGCCCGGATTGGGGGGACTGAAGCTTTCTTT
13	TRBV5-1	many	TRBJ1-1	TRBD1	CASSTLGQDEAFF	TGCGCCAGCAGCACGCTTGGACAGGACGAAGCTTTCTTT
15	TRBV7-6	NA	TRBJ2-3	NA	CASSKGIKGTDTQYF	TGTGCCAGCAGCAAAGGGATTAAGGGCACAGATACGCAGTATTTT